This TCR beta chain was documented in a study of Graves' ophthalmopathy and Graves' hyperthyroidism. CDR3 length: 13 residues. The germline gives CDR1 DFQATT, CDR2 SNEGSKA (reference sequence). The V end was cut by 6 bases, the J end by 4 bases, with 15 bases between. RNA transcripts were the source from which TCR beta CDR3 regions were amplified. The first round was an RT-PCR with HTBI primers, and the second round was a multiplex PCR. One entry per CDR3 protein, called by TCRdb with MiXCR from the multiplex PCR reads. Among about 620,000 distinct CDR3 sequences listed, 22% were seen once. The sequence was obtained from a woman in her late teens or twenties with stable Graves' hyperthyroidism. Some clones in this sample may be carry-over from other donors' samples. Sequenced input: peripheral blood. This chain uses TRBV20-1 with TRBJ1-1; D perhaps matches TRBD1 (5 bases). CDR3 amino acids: CSASSRGATEAFF. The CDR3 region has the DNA TGCAGTGCCAGCTCTCGTGGGGCCACTGAAGCTTTCTTT.